The source of this T cell receptor beta chain is a study of T cells in localized non-small cell lung cancer. This clone occurred once. Its target is unknown. V gave up 4 bases and J gave up 6 bases; unmatched junction bases: 14. Looked up from germline, CDR1 is LNHDA and CDR2 is SQIVND (reference sequence). This CDR3 contains 17 residues. Here immunoSEQ multiplex PCR was the method, and the copy in TCRdb shows in-frame clones only, minus some. Among roughly 13,000 clones listed, 70% to 90% were seen once. Whole-study results and caveats: Greater T cell density in blood accompanied longer overall survival. Uninvolved nearby lung showed the greatest T cell clonality, exceeding that found in tumor. Median detection of top 100 tumor clones in adjacent lung was roughly 61 clones. Only one tumor region was sequenced, so heterogeneity remains possible.

V and J are TRBV19 and TRBJ2-3, with 9 bases lining up with TRBD2. The material sequenced was peripheral blood, taken before any cancer treatment. The origin of this receptor is a male donor at least 60 years old with stage III lung adenocarcinoma. CDR3 in DNA: TGTGCCAGTAGTAGTACGACCGGGACTAGCTACACGGATACGCAGTATTTT. This gives the protein CASSSTTGTSYTDTQYF.